Each of the 22 T cell receptor beta chains below was sequenced from the same sample in a study of regulatory T cells in long-lasting Graves disease. Documented time point: newly diagnosed GD, antithyroid drugs for less than 3 months. RNA isolated from PBMCs was used to make the TCR library. Construction of TCR beta libraries relied on iRepertoire HTBI primers and on Arm-PCR targeting CDR3 regions. TCRdb used MiXCR to reprocess the multiplex PCR reads, holding one entry per CDR3 protein. The sample records 300,000 to 400,000 distinct CDR3 sequences, roughly 17% being singletons. This sample also belongs to another study, concerning T cells in Graves' hyperthyroidism and ophthalmopathy.

The sample in question was peripheral blood mononuclear cells (PBMCs), obtained at new diagnosis, from a patient treated with antithyroid drugs. These receptors were collected from a man aged 35 to 55 with Graves disease.

The chain employs TRBV12-3 or TRBV12-4 and TRBJ1-1; a possible D gene is TRBD1 (6 bases). The CDR3 sequence is 15 residues long. The V and J ends lost 1 base and 4 bases respectively, with 13 bases between them. The DNA for the CDR3 is TGTGCCAGCAGTTTAGTACAGGGTCTGGGCACTGAAGCTTTCTTT. Its translation: CASSLVQGLGTEAFF.

This clonotype has more than one count but fewer than ten. The rearrangement joins TRBV15 to TRBJ2-6, with D possibly being TRBD1 (6 bases). Germline loops: CDR1 LNHNV, CDR2 YYDKDF (reference sequence). The V and J ends lost 0 bases and 4 bases respectively, with 16 bases between them. The CDR3 has 18 amino acids. The CDR3 DNA is TGTGCCACCAGCAGAGATCCCCCAGGGGCTACAGGGGCCAACGTCCTGACTTTC. Translating it yields CATSRDPPGATGANVLTF.

The V gene is TRBV3-1, the J gene TRBJ1-1; D uncertain. Trimming removed 0 bases at V and 11 bases at J, with 10 bases between. This CDR3 has 12 residues. The germline CDR1 and CDR2 sequences are LGHDT and YNNKEL (reference sequence). This chain's CDR3 is CASSQDRVWAFF. CDR3 bases: TGTGCCAGCAGCCAAGATCGAGTCTGGGCTTTCTTT.

In this sample, this clonotype turned up a few times. A far larger clone is off by one base, so a read error is likely. The rearrangement uses TRBV28 and TRBJ2-5; D is undetermined. Looked up from germline, CDR1 is MDHEN and CDR2 is SYDVKM. The CDR3 is made up of 11 amino acids. This chain's CDR3 is CASSFQGTQYF. In nucleotides, the CDR3 is TGTGCCAGCAGTTTCCAAGGGACCCAGTACTTC.

This chain joins TRBV15 and TRBJ1-5, with D maybe TRBD1 (6 bases). This CDR3 is built from 17 residues. Trimming cost V 2 bases and J 3 bases, with 17 bases left between them. Germline CDR1 reads LNHNV; CDR2 reads YYDKDF (reference sequence). The CDR3, as DNA: TGTGCCACCAGCAGACTTGGGACATCGGCGGACAATCAGCCCCAGCATTTT. Its protein product is CATSRLGTSADNQPQHF.

This clonotype was detected many times. The chain carries TRBV20-1 and TRBJ2-1, with D unclear. The CDR3 extends over 13 amino acids. Trimming stripped 0 bases from V and 6 bases from J, with 9 bases between. Per the germline V gene, CDR1 is DFQATT and CDR2 is SNEGSKA (reference sequence). The CDR3 loop is CSARDAVGNEQFF. For the CDR3, the DNA is TGCAGTGCTAGAGACGCTGTGGGCAATGAGCAGTTCTTC.

There are many counts of this clonotype. The chain is built from TRBV5-1 and TRBJ1-1; D is ambiguous. The germline V gene encodes CDR1 SGHRS and CDR2 YFSETQ. The CDR3 is made up of 13 amino acids. Trimming stripped 2 bases from V and 1 base from J, with 6 bases between. CDR3: CASSFTPNTEAFF. As DNA, the CDR3 is TGCGCCAGCAGCTTTACCCCGAACACTGAAGCTTTCTTT.

The sample holds many counts of this clonotype. The DNA for the CDR3 is TGTGCCAGCAGTTTAGCGCGGGACACCTACGAGCAGTACTTC. This sequence encodes CASSLARDTYEQYF. The genes are TRBV12-3 or TRBV12-4 and TRBJ2-7; D is possibly TRBD1 or TRBD2 (6 bases each). This CDR3 is 14 amino acids long. Trimming took 0 bases from V and 2 from J, leaving 8 bases between them.

This clonotype showed up many times. The V and J genes are TRBV20-1 and TRBJ1-5; no definite D call. CDR1 and CDR2 (germline): DFQATT, SNEGSKA (reference sequence). Trimming took 0 bases from V and 1 from J, leaving 7 bases between them. The CDR3 is 14 residues long. CDR3 residues: CSARDPDSNQPQHF. The CDR3 DNA follows: TGCAGTGCTAGAGATCCCGACAGCAATCAGCCCCAGCATTTT.

The V gene is TRBV9, the J gene TRBJ2-7; 9 bases map to TRBD2. The V segment lost 0 bases and the J segment 3 bases; nucleotides outside the gene matches: 4. CDR3 length: 15 residues. Germline CDR1 and CDR2: SGDLS and YYNGEE. This CDR3 reads CASSVAAGGLYEQYF. The CDR3 region has the DNA TGTGCCAGCAGCGTAGCGGCGGGGGGGCTCTACGAGCAGTACTTC.

As regards this clonotype: Mismatch with germline at one junction end may stem from a read error. The chain employs TRBV5-1 and TRBJ2-2; 10 bases align to TRBD1. Germline V gene data show CDR1 as SGHRS and CDR2 as YFSETQ. This CDR3 spans 16 amino acids. The CDR3 sequence: CASSSRTGGSTGGLFF. The CDR3 nucleotides are TGCGCCAGCAGCTCCCGGACAGGGGGATCAACCGGGGGGCTGTTTTTT.

This clonotype was picked up many times. The chain employs TRBV24-1 and TRBJ2-7; TRBD1 or TRBD2 may be the D gene (6 bases each). The CDR3 has 15 residues. Trimming pared 5 bases from V and 0 bases from J, leaving 13 bases between. Germline loops: CDR1 KGHDR, CDR2 SFDVKD. Here the CDR3 DNA reads TGTGCCACCAGTGCCGGAGGGGGGCCCTCCTACGAGCAGTACTTC. Protein sequence: CATSAGGGPSYEQYF.

This clonotype was detected many times. The rearrangement joins TRBV11-3 to TRBJ1-1; TRBD1 matches 8 bases. The CDR3 sequence is 14 residues long. CDR1 is SGHNT, CDR2 YENEEA, per germline. J was trimmed by 4 bases and V by 3 bases; bases with no gene match: 4. The CDR3 loop is CASSFTGGGTEAFF. The CDR3 DNA follows: TGTGCCAGCAGCTTCACAGGGGGAGGCACTGAAGCTTTCTTT. The entire variable domain, with the rest obtained from reference TRBV11-3 and TRBJ1-1, is as follows: EAGVVQSPRYKIIEKKQPVAFWCNPISGHNTLYWYLQNLGQGPELLIRYENEEAVDDSQLPKDRFSAERLKGVDSTLKIQPAELGDSAVYLCASSFTGGGTEAFFGQGTRLTVV.

This clonotype was seen many times. V and J are TRBV5-1 and TRBJ1-1; D possibly corresponds to TRBD1 (6 bases). Trimming took off 6 bases at V and 1 base at J, with 22 bases between the two ends. From germline, CDR1 is SGHRS and CDR2 YFSETQ. CDR3 length equals 17 residues. The CDR3 spells CASNLGVWGARNTEAFF. The DNA for the CDR3 is TGCGCCAGCAACCTCGGGGTCTGGGGGGCAAGGAACACTGAAGCTTTCTTT.

This clonotype was recorded many times. An end of the junction differs from the germline gene, which may be a read error. The chain couples TRBV2 to TRBJ1-4, with D perhaps matching TRBD1 (5 bases). There are 13 residues in the CDR3. The germline V gene has CDR1 SNHLY and CDR2 FYNNEI. Here the CDR3 reads CAALAREDEKLFF. In DNA form, the CDR3 reads TGCGCTGCCTTGGCCAGGGAGGATGAAAAACTGTTTTTT.

This clonotype was detected only once. One base away lies a much larger clone, so this may be a sequencing read error. In DNA form, the CDR3 reads TGCAGTGCTAGCCGCAGGGAGCGGTACTTC. It codes for CSASRRERYF. The chain couples TRBV20-1 to TRBJ2-5; D tentatively fits TRBD1 or TRBD2 (5 bases each). This CDR3 is 10 amino acids long. Germline CDR1 and CDR2: DFQATT and SNEGSKA (reference sequence). Trimming cost V 3 bases and J 13 bases, with 12 bases left between them.

This clonotype turned up a few times. The junction departs from the called germline gene at one end, perhaps through a read error. This chain connects TRBV5-1 to TRBJ1-5, with 7 nucleotides matching TRBD1. The length of the CDR3 is 15 residues. The germline V gene encodes CDR1 SGHRS and CDR2 YFSETQ. Here the CDR3 DNA reads TGTGCCAGCAGCTTAGGGACAGCGTACAATCAGCCCCAGCATTTT. This translates into CASSLGTAYNQPQHF.

This clonotype appeared many times. The chain couples TRBV7-9 to TRBJ2-7; the D is unclear. Germline lookup yields CDR1 SEHNR and CDR2 FQNEAQ (reference sequence). The length of the CDR3 is 13 residues. Trimming pared 0 bases from V and 5 bases from J, leaving 8 bases between. The CDR3 spells CASSLAGLHEQYF. DNA of the CDR3: TGTGCCAGCAGCTTAGCAGGGTTACACGAGCAGTACTTC.

This clonotype was seen just once. The genes are TRBV7-3 and TRBJ2-2; D is unclear. The germline V gene has CDR1 SGHTA and CDR2 FQGTGA. This CDR3 has 14 amino acids. Trimming stripped 1 base from V and 0 bases from J, with 3 bases between. The DNA for the CDR3 is TGTGCCAGCAGCTTAAGGTCGAACACCGGGGAGCTGTTTTTT. Its protein product is CASSLRSNTGELFF.

This clonotype was seen repeatedly, ten times or more. This sequence joins TRBV9 and TRBJ2-1; perhaps TRBD1 as D (6 bases). There are 16 residues in the CDR3. Germline CDR1 and CDR2: SGDLS and YYNGEE. The ends were cut back, 0 bases at V and 7 bases at J, with 17 bases in the middle. This CDR3 reads CASSVAGTWGWNEQFF. The CDR3 bases are TGTGCCAGCAGCGTAGCTGGGACATGGGGTTGGAATGAGCAGTTCTTC.

This clonotype was detected only a few times. At one of its ends the junction is not consistent with the germline gene, which may arise from a read error. CDR3 DNA: TGTGCCAGCAGCGAAAGCGGGGGGATCTACAATGAGCGGTTCTTC. Translated, it gives CASSESGGIYNERFF. The rearrangement joins TRBV9 to TRBJ2-1; TRBD2 aligns across 9 bases. This CDR3 has 15 residues. Germline CDR1 reads SGDLS; CDR2 reads YYNGEE.

The chain links TRBV30 to TRBJ2-2, with D perhaps given as TRBD1 or TRBD2 (5 bases each). V lost 4 bases to trimming and J lost 0 bases, with 9 bases between them. The CDR3 covers 14 residues. Germline loops: CDR1 GTSNPN, CDR2 SVGIG (reference sequence). For the CDR3, the DNA is TGTGCCTGGAACCTGGGGGCGAACACCGGGGAGCTGTTTTTT. It encodes CAWNLGANTGELFF.